This paragraph covers one T cell receptor beta chain sequence. The junction and the germline gene differ at one end; a read error may be behind it. Per germline, CDR1 KGHSH and CDR2 LQKENI. This CDR3 has 13 residues. This record belongs to a study of breast tumors, draining lymph nodes, adjacent tissues. Samples came from axillary lymph nodes draining the breast cancer. TCRdb independently ran MiXCR on the multiplex PCR reads; one entry per CDR3 protein. Of 250,000 or so distinct CDR3 sequences listed, more than 30% are singletons. The chain is built from TRBV18 and TRBJ2-5; D is perhaps TRBD1 (6 bases). The TCR originated in a female donor with breast cancer. Some clones in this sample may be carry-over from other donors' samples. Sequenced sample: axillary lymph node tissue. The CDR3 region is CASSPRGPETQNF. The CDR3 coding sequence is TGTGCCAGCTCACCACGGGGGCCCGAGACCCAGAACTTC.